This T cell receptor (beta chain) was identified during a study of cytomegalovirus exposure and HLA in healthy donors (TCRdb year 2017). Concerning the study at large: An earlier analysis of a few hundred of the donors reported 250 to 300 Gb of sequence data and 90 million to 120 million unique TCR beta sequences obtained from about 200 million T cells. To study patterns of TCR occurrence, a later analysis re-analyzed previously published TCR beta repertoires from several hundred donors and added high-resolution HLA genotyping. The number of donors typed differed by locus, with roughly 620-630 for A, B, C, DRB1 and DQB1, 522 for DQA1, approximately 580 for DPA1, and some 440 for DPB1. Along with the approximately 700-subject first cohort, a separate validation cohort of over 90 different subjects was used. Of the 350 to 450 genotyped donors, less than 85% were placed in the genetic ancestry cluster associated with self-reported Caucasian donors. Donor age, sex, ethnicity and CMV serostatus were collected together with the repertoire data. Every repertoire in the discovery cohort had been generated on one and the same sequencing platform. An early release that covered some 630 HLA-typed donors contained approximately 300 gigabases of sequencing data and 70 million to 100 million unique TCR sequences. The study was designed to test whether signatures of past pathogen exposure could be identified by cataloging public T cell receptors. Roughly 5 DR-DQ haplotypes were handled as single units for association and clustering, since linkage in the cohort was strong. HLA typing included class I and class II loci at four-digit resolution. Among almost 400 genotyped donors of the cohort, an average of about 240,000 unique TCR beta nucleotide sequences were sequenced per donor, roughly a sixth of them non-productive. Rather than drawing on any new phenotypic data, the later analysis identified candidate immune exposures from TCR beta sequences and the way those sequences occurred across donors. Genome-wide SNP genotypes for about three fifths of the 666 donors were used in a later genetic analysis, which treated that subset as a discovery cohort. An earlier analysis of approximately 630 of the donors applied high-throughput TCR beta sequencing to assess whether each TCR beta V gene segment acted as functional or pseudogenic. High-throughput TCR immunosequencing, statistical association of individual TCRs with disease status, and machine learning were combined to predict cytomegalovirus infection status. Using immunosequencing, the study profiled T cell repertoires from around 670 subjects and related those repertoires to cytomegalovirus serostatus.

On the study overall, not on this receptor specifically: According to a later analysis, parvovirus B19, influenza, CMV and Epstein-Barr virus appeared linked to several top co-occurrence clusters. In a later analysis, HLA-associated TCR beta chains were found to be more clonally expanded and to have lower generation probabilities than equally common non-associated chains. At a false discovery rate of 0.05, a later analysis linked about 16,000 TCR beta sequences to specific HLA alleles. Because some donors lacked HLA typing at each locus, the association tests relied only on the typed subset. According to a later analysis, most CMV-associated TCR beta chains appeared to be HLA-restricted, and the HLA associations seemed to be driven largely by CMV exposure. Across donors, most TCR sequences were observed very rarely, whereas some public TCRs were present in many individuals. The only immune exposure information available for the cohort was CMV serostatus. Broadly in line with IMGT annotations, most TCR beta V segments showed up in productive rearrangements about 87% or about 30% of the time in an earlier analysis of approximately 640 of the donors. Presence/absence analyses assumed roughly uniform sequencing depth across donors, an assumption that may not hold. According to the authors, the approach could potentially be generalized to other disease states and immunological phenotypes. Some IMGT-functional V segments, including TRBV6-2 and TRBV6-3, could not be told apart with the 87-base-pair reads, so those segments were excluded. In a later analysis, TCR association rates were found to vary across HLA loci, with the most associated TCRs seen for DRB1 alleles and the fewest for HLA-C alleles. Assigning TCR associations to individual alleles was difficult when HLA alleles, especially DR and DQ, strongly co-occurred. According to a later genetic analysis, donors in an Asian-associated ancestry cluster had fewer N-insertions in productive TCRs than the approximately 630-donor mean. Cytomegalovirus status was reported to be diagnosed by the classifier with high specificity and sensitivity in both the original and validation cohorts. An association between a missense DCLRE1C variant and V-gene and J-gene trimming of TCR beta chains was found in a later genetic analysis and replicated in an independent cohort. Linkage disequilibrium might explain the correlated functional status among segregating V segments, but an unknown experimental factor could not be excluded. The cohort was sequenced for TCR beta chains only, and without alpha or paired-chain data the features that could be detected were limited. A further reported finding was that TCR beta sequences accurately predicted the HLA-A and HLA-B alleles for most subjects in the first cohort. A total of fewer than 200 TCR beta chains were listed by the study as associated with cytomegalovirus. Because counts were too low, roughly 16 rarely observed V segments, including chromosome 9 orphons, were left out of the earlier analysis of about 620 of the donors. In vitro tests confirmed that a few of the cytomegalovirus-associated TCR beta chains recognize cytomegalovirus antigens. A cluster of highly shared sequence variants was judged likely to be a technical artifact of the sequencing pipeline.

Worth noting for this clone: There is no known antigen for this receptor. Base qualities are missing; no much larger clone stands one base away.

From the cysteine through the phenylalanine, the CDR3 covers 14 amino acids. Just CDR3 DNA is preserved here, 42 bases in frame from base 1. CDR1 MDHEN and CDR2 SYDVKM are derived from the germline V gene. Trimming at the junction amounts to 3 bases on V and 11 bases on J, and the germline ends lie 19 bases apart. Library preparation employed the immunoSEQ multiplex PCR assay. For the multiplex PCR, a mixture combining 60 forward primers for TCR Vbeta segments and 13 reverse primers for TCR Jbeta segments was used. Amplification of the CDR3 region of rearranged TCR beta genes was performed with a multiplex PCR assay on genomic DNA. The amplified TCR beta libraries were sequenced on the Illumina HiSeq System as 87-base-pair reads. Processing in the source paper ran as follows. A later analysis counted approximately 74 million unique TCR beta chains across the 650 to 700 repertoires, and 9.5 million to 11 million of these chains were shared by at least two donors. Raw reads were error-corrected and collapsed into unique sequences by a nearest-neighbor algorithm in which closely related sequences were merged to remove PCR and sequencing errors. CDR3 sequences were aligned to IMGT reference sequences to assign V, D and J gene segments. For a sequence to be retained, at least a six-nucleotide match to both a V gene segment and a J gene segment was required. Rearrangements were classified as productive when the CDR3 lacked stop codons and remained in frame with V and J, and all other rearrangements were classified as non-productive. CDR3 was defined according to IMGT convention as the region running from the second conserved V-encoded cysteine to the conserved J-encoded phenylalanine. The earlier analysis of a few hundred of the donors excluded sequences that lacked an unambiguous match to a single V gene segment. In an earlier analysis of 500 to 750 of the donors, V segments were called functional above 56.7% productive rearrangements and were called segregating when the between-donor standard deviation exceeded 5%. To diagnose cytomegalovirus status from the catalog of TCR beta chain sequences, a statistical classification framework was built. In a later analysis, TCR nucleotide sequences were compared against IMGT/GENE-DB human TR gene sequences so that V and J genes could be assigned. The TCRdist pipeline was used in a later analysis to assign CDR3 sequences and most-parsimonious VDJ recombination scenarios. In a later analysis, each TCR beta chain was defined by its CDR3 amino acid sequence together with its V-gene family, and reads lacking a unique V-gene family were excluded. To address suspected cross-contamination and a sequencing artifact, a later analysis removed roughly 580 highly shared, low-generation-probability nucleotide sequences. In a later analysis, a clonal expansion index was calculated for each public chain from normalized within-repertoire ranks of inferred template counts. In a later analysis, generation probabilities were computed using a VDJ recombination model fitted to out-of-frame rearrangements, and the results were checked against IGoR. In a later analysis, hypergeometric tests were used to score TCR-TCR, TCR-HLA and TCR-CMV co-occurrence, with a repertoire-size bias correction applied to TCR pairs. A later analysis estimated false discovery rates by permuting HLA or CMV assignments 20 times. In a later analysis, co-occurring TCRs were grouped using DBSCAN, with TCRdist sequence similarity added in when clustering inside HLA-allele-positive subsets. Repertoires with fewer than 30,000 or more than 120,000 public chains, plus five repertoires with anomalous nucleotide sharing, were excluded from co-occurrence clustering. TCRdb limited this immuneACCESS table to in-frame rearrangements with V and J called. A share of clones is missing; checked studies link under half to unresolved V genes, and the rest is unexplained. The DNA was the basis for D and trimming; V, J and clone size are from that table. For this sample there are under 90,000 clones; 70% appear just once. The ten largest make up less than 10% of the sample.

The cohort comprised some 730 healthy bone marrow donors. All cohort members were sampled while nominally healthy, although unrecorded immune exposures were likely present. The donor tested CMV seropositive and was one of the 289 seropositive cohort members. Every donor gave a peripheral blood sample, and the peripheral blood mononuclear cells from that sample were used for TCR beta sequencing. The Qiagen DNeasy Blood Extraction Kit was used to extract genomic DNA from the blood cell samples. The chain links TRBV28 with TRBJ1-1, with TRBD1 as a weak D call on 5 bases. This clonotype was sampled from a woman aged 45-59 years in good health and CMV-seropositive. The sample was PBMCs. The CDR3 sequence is CASSFYSHTRQAFF. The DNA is TGTGCCAGCAGTTTCTACTCCCACACGCGACAGGCTTTCTTT.